These 31 T cell receptor beta chains were sequenced from one sample in a study of CD8+CD57+ T cells in acquired aplastic anemia. Patients selected for sequencing had displayed CD8+CD57+ cell expansion by flow cytometry. Genomic DNA constituted the template upon which TCR beta VDJ and CDR3 profiling was performed. TCRdb redid the calling of the reads with MiXCR, one entry per CDR3 protein. This table holds 200,000 to 300,000 distinct CDR3 sequences, roughly 82% found once. Sequenced sample: sorted CD4+, CD8+, or CD8+CD57+ T cells (not recorded which) from PBMCs. The receptors shown here come from a human donor with aplastic anemia.

The chain combines TRBV20-1 with TRBJ2-5; unclear D gene. Germline lookup yields CDR1 DFQATT and CDR2 SNEGSKA (reference sequence). Trimming cost V 6 bases and J 3 bases, with 5 bases left between them. CDR3 length equals 10 residues. CDR3 in amino acids: CSAEEETQYF. The CDR3 region has the DNA TGCAGTGCAGAAGAAGAGACCCAGTACTTC.

Concerning this clonotype: The junction departs from the called germline gene at one end, perhaps through a read error. The V call is TRBV7-9, the J call TRBJ2-3, with unresolved D. Per the germline V gene, CDR1 is SEHNR and CDR2 is FQNEAQ (reference sequence). The CDR3 is made up of 12 amino acids. The CDR3 nucleotides read TGTGCCAGCAGCGAAACAGCAGAGACCCAGTACTTT. It yields the protein CASSETAETQYF.

The chain joins TRBV5-4 to TRBJ2-7; 7 bases map to TRBD1. The J segment lost 1 base and the V segment lost 8 bases, leaving 21 bases of the junction unmatched. Germline V CDR1 and CDR2: SGHNT, YYREEE (reference sequence). There are 18 residues in the CDR3. CDR3 sequence: CASSISWDGTALSYEQYV. The CDR3 DNA reads as TGTGCCAGTAGTATTTCTTGGGACGGGACAGCCCTTTCCTACGAGCAGTACGTC.

The rearrangement uses TRBV7-9 and TRBJ2-3, with D perhaps matching TRBD2 (6 bases). V was cut by 5 bases and J by 5 bases, with 17 bases left in between. The CDR3 runs to 15 residues. Germline CDR1 is SEHNR and CDR2 is FQNEAQ (reference sequence). This chain's CDR3 is CASSAGTDAIDTQYF. The DNA of the CDR3 is TGTGCCAGCAGCGCCGGGACTGACGCAATAGATACGCAGTATTTT. Full variable domain (missing parts from reference TRBV7-9 and TRBJ2-3): DTGVSQNPRHKITKRGQNVTFRCDPISEHNRLYWYRQTLGQGPEFLTYFQNEAQLEKSRLLSDRFSAERPKGSFSTLEIQRTEQGDSAMYLCASSAGTDAIDTQYFGPGTRLTVL.

As for this clonotype: No DNA is shown, since the ends of the CDR3 on it are uncertain; the CDR3 is the one TCRdb lists. The chain carries TRBV7-8 and TRBJ2-7; the table's D call, TRBD1, has no DNA check behind it. CDR1 and CDR2 from the germline V gene are SGHVS and FQNEAQ. The CDR3 numbers 14 amino acids, ends counted. CDR3 protein: CASSFAGGNYKQYF.

The rearrangement links TRBV5-6 to TRBJ2-1, with TRBD2 matching 8 bases. The CDR3 is made up of 16 amino acids. CDR1 is SGHDT and CDR2 is YYEEEE in the germline V gene. Trimming cost V 0 bases and J 8 bases; bases outside gene matches: 10. CDR3 DNA: TGTGCCAGCAGCTTGGGGCAGTGCGGGGGGAGCGATGAGCAGTTCTTC. Amino acid sequence: CASSLGQCGGSDEQFF.

Notes on this clonotype: Germline is not matched at one junction end, which may reflect a read error. The rearrangement joins TRBV7-9 to TRBJ1-1; D is ambiguous. This CDR3 contains 15 residues. CDR1 and CDR2 (germline): SEHNR, FQNEAQ (reference sequence). As DNA, the CDR3 is TGTGCCAGCAGCTCAGATCTGACACAGAACACCGAAGCCTTCTTT. Its translation is CASSSDLTQNTEAFF.

V gene TRBV11-3 combines with J gene TRBJ2-5, with 9 positions matching TRBD1. This CDR3 contains 15 residues. Germline values: CDR1 SGHNT, CDR2 YENEEA. The V gene end was trimmed by 4 bases and the J gene end by 4 bases; junction bases not matched to a gene: 7. The CDR3 spells CASSSEVTGGETQYF. The CDR3 nucleotides read TGTGCCAGCAGCTCAGAGGTGACAGGGGGAGAGACCCAGTACTTC.

The table lists this clonotype with a count of one. This rearrangement joins TRBV19 to TRBJ1-2; 7 nucleotides line up with TRBD1. V gave up 6 bases and J gave up 7 bases; unmatched junction bases: 5. Germline CDR1 and CDR2: LNHDA and SQIVND (reference sequence). This CDR3 region has 12 residues. CDR3 sequence: CASSRQGSGYTF. The CDR3 coding sequence is TGTGCCAGTAGCCGACAGGGATCTGGCTACACCTTC.

The chain has TRBV15 and TRBJ2-5; the D gene is possibly TRBD2 (6 bases). Germline-derived CDR1 and CDR2 are LNHNV and YYDKDF (reference sequence). The CDR3 is 14 amino acids. The CDR3 loop reads CSSSRGTWRETQYF. DNA for the CDR3: TGTAGCAGCAGCAGAGGGACTTGGCGAGAGACCCAGTACTTC.

This clonotype was observed a handful of times. V is TRBV7-6 and J is TRBJ1-6; 8 bases match TRBD1. The CDR3 covers 15 residues. The germline V gene encodes CDR1 SGHVS and CDR2 FNYEAQ. V lost 5 bases and J lost 9; bases outside the gene matches: 9. The CDR3 bases are TGTGCCAGCAGCCCCCAGGACAGGGCACTTTCACCCCTCCACTTT. Translated: CASSPQDRALSPLHF.

The chain couples TRBV7-2 to TRBJ2-7, with 10 bases that match TRBD2. The ends lost 5 bases at V and 3 bases at J; junction bases unmatched: 7. The germline gives CDR1 SGHTA, CDR2 FQGNSA. The CDR3 consists of 15 residues. In DNA form, the CDR3 reads TGTGCCAGCAGCGAGGCTACTAGCGGGGACTACGAGCAGTACTTC. Translation: CASSEATSGDYEQYF.

The chain carries TRBV9 and TRBJ2-5; 7 bases match TRBD1. The CDR3 loop spans 14 amino acids. The V gene end was trimmed by 4 bases and the J gene end by 13 bases; junction bases not matched to a gene: 16. The V gene's germline CDR1 is SGDLS and CDR2 YYNGEE. In DNA, the CDR3 is TGTGCCAGCAGCAGAGGGGGACAGCGCACAGCCCCGTACTTC. Translation gives CASSRGGQRTAPYF.

To note about this clonotype: A junction boundary mismatches the germline segment, possibly from a read error. The chain carries TRBV7-9 and TRBJ2-5; D remains unclear. This CDR3 has 14 amino acids. Per germline, CDR1 SEHNR and CDR2 FQNEAQ (reference sequence). This CDR3 is CAYSIAGGAYNEQF. Written as DNA, the CDR3 is TGTGCCTACAGTATAGCTGGCGGAGCCTACAATGAGCAGTTC.

V usage is TRBV7-8 and J usage is TRBJ2-7; no definite D call. CDR3 length: 18 amino acids. The germline CDR1 and CDR2 sequences are SGHVS and FQNEAQ. V was trimmed by 1 base and J by 1 base, leaving 20 bases between them. CDR3 bases: TGTGCCAGCAGCTTAGAGCCAGACGCCACTGCCCTTTCCTACGAGCAGTACGTC. Its translation is CASSLEPDATALSYEQYV.

Concerning this clonotype: A much larger clone is a single base away; this may be a read error. The chain couples TRBV2 to TRBJ2-3; 8 bases agree with TRBD2. The length of the CDR3 is 14 residues. Germline V gives CDR1 SNHLY, CDR2 FYNNEI. DNA of the CDR3: TGTGCCAGCAGCTATGCGGGAGGCCCCGATACGCAGTTTTTT. This translates into CASSYAGGPDTQFF.

This clonotype was recorded once. At one end the junction does not follow the germline gene, possibly because of a read error. V gene TRBV9 combines with J gene TRBJ2-3; 7 nucleotides line up with TRBD2. CDR1 and CDR2 from the germline V gene are SGDLS and YYNGEE. The CDR3 has 13 residues. The CDR3, as DNA: TGTTCCAGCGGCGACGGAGGTGGGGGGGCGCAGTATTTT. Its protein is CSSGDGGGGAQYF.

The chain recombines TRBV25-1 with TRBJ2-5; D not resolved. This CDR3 contains 14 residues. CDR1 is MGHDK, CDR2 SYGVNS, per germline. V was cut by 3 bases and J by 2 bases, with 10 bases left in between. DNA for the CDR3: TGTGCCAGCAGTGATCGGGCCGTACAAGAGACCCAGTACTTC. This encodes CASSDRAVQETQYF.

This clonotype came up a few times. CDR3 protein: CATSDLPGEDYEQYF. The CDR3 DNA reads as TGTGCCACCAGTGATTTGCCAGGGGAGGACTACGAGCAGTACTTC. The chain combines TRBV24-1 with TRBJ2-7; D may be TRBD1 or TRBD2 (6 bases each). CDR3 length: 15 residues. V shed 0 bases and J shed 3 bases, with 11 bases lying between them. From germline, CDR1 is KGHDR and CDR2 SFDVKD.

V usage is TRBV7-2 and J usage is TRBJ2-3; a possible D gene is TRBD1 (6 bases). Trimming left V 2 bases short and J 11 bases short, with 17 bases between. The CDR3 consists of 14 residues. Per germline, CDR1 SGHTA and CDR2 FQGNSA. The CDR3 region has the DNA TGTGCCAGCAGCTTAACGGACAGCCCAGGGGAGCAGTATTTT. As protein: CASSLTDSPGEQYF.

The gene calls are TRBV19 and TRBJ2-1; D is unresolved. The V end was cut by 3 bases, the J end by 5 bases, with 11 bases between. The CDR3 sequence is 14 residues long. Germline CDR1 LNHDA, CDR2 SQIVND (reference sequence). CDR3 DNA sequence: TGTGCCAGTAGTATCACGCCGGAGAACAATGAGCAGTTCTTC. Amino acids: CASSITPENNEQFF.

This clonotype is a singleton in its sample. Relative to the germline gene, one junction end is altered; a read error may explain this. This rearrangement joins TRBV2 to TRBJ1-5, with no clear D. This CDR3 region has 14 residues. Per the germline V gene, CDR1 is SNHLY and CDR2 is FYNNEI. CDR3 residues: CASSDSYRDPPHHF. The CDR3 nucleotides are TGTGCCAGCAGTGACTCGTATAGAGATCCGCCCCATCATTTT. Full variable domain (rest looked up from reference TRBV2 and TRBJ1-5): EPEVTQTPSHQVTQMGQEVILRCVPISNHLYFYWYRQILGQKVEFLVSFYNNEISEKSEIFDDQFSVERPDGSNFTLKIRSTKLEDSAMYFCASSDSYRDPPHHFGDGTRLSIL.

For this clonotype: At one end the junction does not follow the germline gene, possibly because of a read error. The rearrangement uses TRBV2 and TRBJ2-6, with TRBD2 matching 7 bases. This CDR3 spans 17 amino acids. Germline lookup yields CDR1 SNHLY and CDR2 FYNNEI. The CDR3 DNA sequence: TGTGCCAGCAGCGTTGGGAGGGTCCCTGATGAGGACAACGTCCTGGGTTTC. It translates to CASSVGRVPDEDNVLGF.

The V gene is TRBV7-9, the J gene TRBJ2-3, with D perhaps being TRBD1 or TRBD2 (6 bases each). This CDR3 region has 12 residues. Germline lookup yields CDR1 SEHNR and CDR2 FQNEAQ (reference sequence). Trimming cost V 7 bases and J 2 bases, with 7 bases left between them. Here the CDR3 reads CASTGATDTQYF. CDR3 DNA: TGTGCCAGCACGGGGGCCACAGATACGCAGTATTTT.

This chain connects TRBV9 to TRBJ1-6, with a possible D match to TRBD1 (6 bases). The CDR3 spans 16 residues. Deletions cut 4 bases from V and 14 bases from J, with 25 bases between. Per germline, CDR1 SGDLS and CDR2 YYNGEE. The CDR3 coding sequence is TGTGCCAGCAGCTTGGGGGAGGGGGGCTATAATTCTGCCCTCCACTTT. Translated, it gives CASSLGEGGYNSALHF.

The count of this clonotype is one. This rearrangement joins TRBV10-3 to TRBJ1-2; the D is unclear. The germline V gene encodes CDR1 ENHRY and CDR2 SYGVKD. Trimming pared 0 bases from V and 7 bases from J, leaving 9 bases between. This CDR3 spans 13 amino acids. The CDR3 loop reads CAISESGNGGYTF. CDR3 DNA sequence: TGTGCCATCAGTGAGTCAGGGAACGGTGGCTACACCTTC.

The V call is TRBV7-9, the J call TRBJ2-3; D gene uncertain. Germline CDR1 SEHNR, CDR2 FQNEAQ (reference sequence). There are 11 residues in the CDR3. Deletions cut 7 bases from V and 3 bases from J, with 5 bases between. This chain's CDR3 is CASTRTDTQYF. CDR3 DNA: TGTGCCAGCACACGGACAGATACGCAGTATTTT.

Concerning this clonotype: A read error is likely, as this CDR3 ends without the conserved phenylalanine or tryptophan. No DNA is shown, since the ends of the CDR3 on it are uncertain; the CDR3 is the one TCRdb lists. This sequence joins TRBV2 and TRBJ1-1; the table's TRBD1 call for D was not verified on the DNA. CDR1 and CDR2 (germline): SNHLY, FYNNEI. The CDR3 is 15 amino acids long, termini counted. The CDR3 loop is CASGVGGTGTQYFFP.

The chain links TRBV6-2 or TRBV6-3 to TRBJ1-5, with a tentative D call TRBD1 (5 bases). CDR3 length equals 14 residues. V gave up 6 bases and J gave up 3 bases, with 12 bases separating them. CDR1 is MNHEY, CDR2 SVGEGT, per germline. In DNA, the CDR3 is TGTGCCAGCAGCGAAAGGGGAACCAATCAGCCCCAGCATTTT. Translating gives CASSERGTNQPQHF.

Concerning this clonotype itself: The junction shows a germline mismatch at one end, possibly a read error. The rearrangement links TRBV2 to TRBJ2-1; the D gene is possibly TRBD1 (6 bases). The CDR3 runs to 13 residues. CDR1 SNHLY and CDR2 FYNNEI come from the germline V gene. The CDR3 DNA reads as TGTGCCAGCGGAGAGGGGGTCACGGATACGCTGTACTTC. Translation: CASGEGVTDTLYF.

This clonotype was seen a handful of times. This chain uses TRBV6-5 with TRBJ1-2; D possibly corresponds to TRBD1 (5 bases). This CDR3 is 16 amino acids long. Per the germline V gene, CDR1 is MNHEY and CDR2 is SVGAGI. Trimming took off 0 bases at V and 0 bases at J, with 11 bases between the two ends. CDR3 in DNA: TGTGCCAGCAGTTACTCTTCAGGGAACCCTAACTATGGCTACACCTTC. It translates to CASSYSSGNPNYGYTF.